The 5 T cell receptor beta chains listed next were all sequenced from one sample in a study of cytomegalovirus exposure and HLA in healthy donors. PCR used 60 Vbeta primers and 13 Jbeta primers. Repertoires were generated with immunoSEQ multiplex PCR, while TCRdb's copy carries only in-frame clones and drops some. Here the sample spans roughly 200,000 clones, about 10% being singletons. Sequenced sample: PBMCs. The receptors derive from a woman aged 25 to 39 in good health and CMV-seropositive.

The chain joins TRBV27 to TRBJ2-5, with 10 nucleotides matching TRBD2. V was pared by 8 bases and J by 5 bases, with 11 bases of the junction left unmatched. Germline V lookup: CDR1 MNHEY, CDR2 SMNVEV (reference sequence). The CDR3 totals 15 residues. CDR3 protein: CASAPQRAGGETQYF. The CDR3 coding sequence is TGTGCCAGCGCCCCCCAGCGAGCGGGAGGGGAGACCCAGTACTTC.

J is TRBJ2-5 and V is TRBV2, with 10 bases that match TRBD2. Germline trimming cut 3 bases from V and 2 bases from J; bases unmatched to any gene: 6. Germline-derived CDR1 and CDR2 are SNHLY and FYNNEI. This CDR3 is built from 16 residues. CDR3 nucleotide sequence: TGTGCCAGCAGTGAGAGGGGACTAGCGTCACAAGAGACCCAGTACTTC. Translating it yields CASSERGLASQETQYF.

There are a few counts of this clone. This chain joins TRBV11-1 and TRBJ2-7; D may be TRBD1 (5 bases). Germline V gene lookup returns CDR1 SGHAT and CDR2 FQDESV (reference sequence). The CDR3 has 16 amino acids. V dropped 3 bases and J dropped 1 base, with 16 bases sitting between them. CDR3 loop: CASSFKQELWSYEQYF. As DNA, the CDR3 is TGTGCCAGCAGCTTTAAACAGGAACTTTGGTCCTACGAGCAGTACTTC. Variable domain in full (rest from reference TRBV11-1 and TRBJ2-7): EAEVAQSPRYKITEKSQAVAFWCDPISGHATLYWYRQILGQGPELLVQFQDESVVDDSQLPKDRFSAERLKGVDSTLKIQPAELGDSAMYLCASSFKQELWSYEQYFGPGTRLTVT.

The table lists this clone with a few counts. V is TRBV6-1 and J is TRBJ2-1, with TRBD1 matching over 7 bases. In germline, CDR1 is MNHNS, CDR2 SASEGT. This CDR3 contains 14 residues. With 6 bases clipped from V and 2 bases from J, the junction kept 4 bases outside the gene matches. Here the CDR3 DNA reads TGTGCCAGCAGGGATAGGGGGCCCTACAATGAGCAGTTCTTC. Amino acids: CASRDRGPYNEQFF.

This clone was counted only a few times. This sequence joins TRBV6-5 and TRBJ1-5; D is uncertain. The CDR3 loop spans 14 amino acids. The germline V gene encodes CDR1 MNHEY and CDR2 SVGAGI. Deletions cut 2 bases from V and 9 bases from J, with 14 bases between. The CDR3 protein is CASSYTSSTGPQHF. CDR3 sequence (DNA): TGTGCCAGCAGTTACACCTCCTCAACGGGGCCCCAGCATTTT.